This is a list of T cell receptor beta chains from one sample in a study of neurological immune-mediated disorders. TCRdb reprocessed the 5' RACE reads via MiXCR and lists one record per CDR3 protein. The sample has 69,000 or so distinct CDR3 sequences, about 5% seen once. The material sequenced was PBMCs. The receptors shown here come from a woman in her 70s with multiple sclerosis. Each CDR3 is given with its conserved first and last residue. Each record gives: J gene, V gene, clone size, D gene, CDR3 protein, CDR3 DNA. The D gene is left open where the match is weak. Rows may omit the clone size; those that give it use once, few, many or a size class.

j_call: TRBJ1-5
v_call: TRBV3-1
clone_size: many
d_call: .
cdr3_aa: CASSQGGNHQPQHF
cdr3_nt: TGTGCCAGCAGCCAAGGGGGGAATCATCAGCCCCAGCATTTT

j_call: TRBJ1-1
v_call: TRBV10-3
clone_size: many
d_call: .
cdr3_aa: CAISEWQGRTEAFF
cdr3_nt: TGTGCCATCAGTGAGTGGCAGGGGAGGACTGAAGCTTTCTTT

j_call: TRBJ2-7
v_call: TRBV12-3/TRBV12-4
clone_size: many
d_call: .
cdr3_aa: CASSLAGVKYEQYF
cdr3_nt: TGTGCCAGCAGTTTAGCGGGAGTAAAGTACGAGCAGTACTTC

j_call: TRBJ2-1
v_call: TRBV12-3/TRBV12-4
clone_size: many
d_call: TRBD1
cdr3_aa: CASSVQGARNEQFF
cdr3_nt: TGTGCCAGCAGTGTACAGGGGGCTAGGAATGAGCAGTTCTTC

j_call: TRBJ1-2
v_call: TRBV5-1
clone_size: many
d_call: .
cdr3_aa: CASSLVPGDYGYTF
cdr3_nt: TGCGCCAGCAGCTTGGTTCCGGGGGACTATGGCTACACCTTC

j_call: TRBJ2-5
v_call: TRBV29-1
clone_size: many
d_call: .
cdr3_aa: CSAGDPGRPQETQYF
cdr3_nt: TGCAGCGCTGGGGACCCGGGACGTCCACAAGAGACCCAGTACTTC

j_call: TRBJ1-3
v_call: TRBV5-5
clone_size: many
d_call: .
cdr3_aa: CASSLERQPKSSGNTIYF
cdr3_nt: TGTGCCAGCAGCTTGGAAAGACAGCCTAAGAGCTCTGGAAACACCATATATTTT

j_call: TRBJ1-1
v_call: TRBV14
clone_size: many
d_call: .
cdr3_aa: CASSQYGSATNTEAFF
cdr3_nt: TGTGCCAGCAGCCAATACGGGTCAGCCACGAACACTGAAGCTTTCTTT

j_call: TRBJ1-2
v_call: TRBV7-8
clone_size: .
d_call: .
cdr3_aa: CASSLVPGNYGYTF
cdr3_nt: TGTGCCAGCAGCTTAGTGCCAGGAAACTATGGCTACACCTTC

j_call: TRBJ1-1
v_call: TRBV10-3
clone_size: many
d_call: .
cdr3_aa: CAISDQTANTEAFF
cdr3_nt: TGTGCCATCAGTGACCAGACAGCGAACACTGAAGCTTTCTTT

j_call: TRBJ2-7
v_call: TRBV5-1
clone_size: many
d_call: .
cdr3_aa: CASSLNGGHYEQYF
cdr3_nt: TGCGCCAGCAGCTTGAACGGGGGCCATTACGAGCAGTACTTC

j_call: TRBJ1-2
v_call: TRBV7-2
clone_size: .
d_call: .
cdr3_aa: CASSLRENYGYTF
cdr3_nt: TGTGCCAGCAGCTTAAGGGAGAACTATGGCTACACCTTC

j_call: TRBJ1-5
v_call: TRBV7-2
clone_size: .
d_call: TRBD1
cdr3_aa: CASSLGRTGLFWEPQHF
cdr3_nt: TGTGCCAGCAGCTTAGGAAGGACAGGTCTTTTTTGGGAGCCCCAGCATTTT

j_call: TRBJ1-2
v_call: TRBV6-5
clone_size: .
d_call: TRBD1
cdr3_aa: CASSYSGQGSYGYTF
cdr3_nt: TGTGCCAGCAGTTACTCAGGACAGGGTAGCTATGGCTACACCTTC

j_call: TRBJ2-3
v_call: TRBV10-3
clone_size: many
d_call: .
cdr3_aa: CAISGTVDTQYF
cdr3_nt: TGTGCCATCAGTGGGACAGTAGATACGCAGTATTTT

j_call: TRBJ1-5
v_call: TRBV27
clone_size: many
d_call: .
cdr3_aa: CASGEGLTQHF
cdr3_nt: TGTGCCAGCGGCGAAGGGTTAACCCAGCATTTT

j_call: TRBJ1-3
v_call: TRBV4-3
clone_size: many
d_call: .
cdr3_aa: CASSLNSLIESSGNTIYF
cdr3_nt: TGCGCCAGCAGCCTAAACAGCCTAATAGAGAGCTCTGGAAACACCATATATTTT

j_call: TRBJ2-5
v_call: TRBV7-6
clone_size: many
d_call: .
cdr3_aa: CASSLAIRETQYF
cdr3_nt: TGTGCCAGCAGCTTAGCGATTCGGGAGACCCAGTACTTC

j_call: TRBJ2-7
v_call: TRBV20-1
clone_size: many
d_call: TRBD2
cdr3_aa: CSARATSGRYEQYF
cdr3_nt: TGCAGTGCTAGAGCGACTAGCGGGAGGTACGAGCAGTACTTC

j_call: TRBJ1-2
v_call: TRBV6-6
clone_size: .
d_call: .
cdr3_aa: CASSYDAGDYGYTF
cdr3_nt: TGTGCCAGCAGTTACGACGCAGGGGACTATGGCTACACCTTC

j_call: TRBJ2-5
v_call: TRBV15
clone_size: many
d_call: .
cdr3_aa: CATSRDRPASKETQYF
cdr3_nt: TGTGCCACCAGCAGAGATCGGCCAGCGAGTAAGGAGACCCAGTACTTC

j_call: TRBJ2-6
v_call: TRBV6-2/TRBV6-3
clone_size: many
d_call: .
cdr3_aa: CASSYRRAYSSGANVLTF
cdr3_nt: TGTGCCAGCAGTTACAGGAGGGCTTACTCCTCTGGGGCCAACGTCCTGACTTTC

j_call: TRBJ2-3
v_call: TRBV20-1
clone_size: many
d_call: .
cdr3_aa: CSAAWGSPDTQYF
cdr3_nt: TGCAGTGCTGCCTGGGGGAGCCCAGATACGCAGTATTTT

j_call: TRBJ2-3
v_call: TRBV20-1
clone_size: many
d_call: .
cdr3_aa: CSARRGGGRSKTSTDTQYF
cdr3_nt: TGCAGTGCTAGGCGAGGGGGAGGGAGGTCTAAAACTAGCACAGATACGCAGTATTTT

j_call: TRBJ1-1
v_call: TRBV5-1
clone_size: many
d_call: .
cdr3_aa: CASSAQGLNTEAFF
cdr3_nt: TGCGCCAGCAGCGCCCAGGGCTTGAACACTGAAGCTTTCTTT

j_call: TRBJ2-5
v_call: TRBV12-3/TRBV12-4
clone_size: many
d_call: .
cdr3_aa: CASRGQGQETQYF
cdr3_nt: TGTGCCAGCAGAGGGCAGGGGCAAGAGACCCAGTACTTC